One and the same sample provided the 5 T cell receptor beta chains below, sequenced in a study of OX40 agonist ivuxolimab in advanced cancers. Only in-frame clones appear in the TCRdb table, and some are missing; sequencing was by immunoSEQ multiplex PCR. Of 70,000 to 95,000 clones listed, approximately 94% are singletons. This specimen was CD4+ or CD8+ T cells sorted from blood, taken in a trial of the OX40 agonist ivuxolimab. These receptors came from an adult with an advanced solid tumor such as melanoma, head and neck, liver or kidney cancer.

This rearrangement joins TRBV4-1 to TRBJ1-5, with D unclear. The germline V and J ends were trimmed by 0 bases and 6 bases, with 6 bases remaining between them. Germline V CDR1 and CDR2: MGHRA, YSYEKL. This CDR3 has 13 residues. DNA of the CDR3: TGCGCCAGCAGCCAAGATAAAGGTCAGCCCCAGCATTTT. This encodes CASSQDKGQPQHF.

This clone was detected once. The V and J genes are TRBV2 and TRBJ2-3; weak D call: TRBD2 (6 bases). There are 11 residues in the CDR3. The germline CDR1 and CDR2 sequences are SNHLY and FYNNEI. V gave up 11 bases and J gave up 6 bases, with 12 bases separating them. The CDR3 loop reads CAGRRVDTQYF. CDR3 bases: TGTGCCGGAAGGAGGGTTGATACGCAGTATTTT.

The V and J genes are TRBV4-1 and TRBJ2-7, with D possibly being TRBD1 (6 bases). In germline, CDR1 is MGHRA, CDR2 YSYEKL. This CDR3 region has 15 residues. The V end lost 1 base, the J end lost 3 bases, and 13 bases lay between the germline ends. CDR3 loop: CASSQADRTSYEQYF. CDR3 DNA: TGCGCCAGCAGCCAAGCCGACAGGACGAGCTACGAGCAGTACTTC.

The rearrangement joins TRBV28 to TRBJ1-5; 10 bases are a match to TRBD1. Germline CDR1 MDHEN, CDR2 SYDVKM. The V gene end was trimmed by 5 bases and the J gene end by 3 bases; junction bases not matched to a gene: 7. The CDR3 length is 16 residues. The CDR3 spells CASSGPDRGFNQPQHF. In nucleotides, the CDR3 is TGTGCCAGCAGTGGGCCGGACAGGGGGTTCAATCAGCCCCAGCATTTT.

This chain uses TRBV7-8 with TRBJ1-2; D remains ambiguous. The CDR3 consists of 14 residues. The germline V gene encodes CDR1 SGHVS and CDR2 FQNEAQ. V was shortened by 5 bases and J by 0 bases, with 10 bases between the two germline ends. The CDR3 loop reads CASSPYSSNYGYTF. The CDR3 nucleotides are TGTGCCAGCAGCCCATACAGTTCTAACTATGGCTACACCTTC.